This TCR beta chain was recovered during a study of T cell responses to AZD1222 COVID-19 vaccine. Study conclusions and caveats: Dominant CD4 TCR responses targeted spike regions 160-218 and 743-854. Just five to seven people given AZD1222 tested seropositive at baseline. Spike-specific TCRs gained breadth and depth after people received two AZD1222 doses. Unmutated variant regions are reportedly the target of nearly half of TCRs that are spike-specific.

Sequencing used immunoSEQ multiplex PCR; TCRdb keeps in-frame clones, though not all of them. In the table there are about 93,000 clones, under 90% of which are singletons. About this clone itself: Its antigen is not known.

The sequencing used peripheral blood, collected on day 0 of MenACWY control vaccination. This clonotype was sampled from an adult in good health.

The CDR3 loop reads CAWRSGGPGELFF. The CDR3 nucleotides read TGTGCCTGGCGCTCAGGGGGCCCCGGGGAGCTGTTTTTT. The gene calls are TRBV30 and TRBJ2-2, with TRBD1 matching over 8 bases. CDR3 length equals 13 residues. Germline values: CDR1 GTSNPN, CDR2 SVGIG (reference sequence). With 5 bases clipped from V and 6 bases from J, the junction kept 5 bases outside the gene matches.